These T cell receptor beta chains were read from a single sample in a study of technical replicates of blood from four donors. The assay was immunoSEQ multiplex PCR, and TCRdb's table has in-frame clones only and misses some. Of tens of thousands of clones listed, around 85% were seen once; the top ten hold approximately 5.1%. Sequencing was performed on PBMCs. All receptors derive from a human donor in good health. Some clones in this sample may be carry-over from other donors' samples. The CDR3 runs from the conserved cysteine through the conserved F or W. A D gene is named only where the DNA matches it firmly. Clone size is stated in some rows and not others, as once, few, many or a class when expanded.

TRBD2 TRBJ2-1 - TRBV2 CASSGLAVYNEQFF TGTGCCAGCTCAGGACTAGCGGTATACAATGAGCAGTTCTTC
- TRBJ1-3 - TRBV4-3 CASSQVGGLSSGNTIYF TGCGCCAGCAGCCAAGTCGGCGGCCTGAGCTCTGGAAACACCATATATTTT
- TRBJ2-2 - TRBV7-2 CASSLAWGRITGELFF TGTGCCAGCAGCTTAGCTTGGGGGCGAATCACCGGGGAGCTGTTTTTT
TRBD2 TRBJ2-7 - TRBV15 CATSTAGTSYSYEQYF TGTGCCACCAGCACCGCCGGGACTAGCTATTCCTACGAGCAGTACTTC
- TRBJ1-2 - TRBV5-4 CASSLEPGQGYTF TGTGCCAGCAGCTTGGAGCCAGGGCAAGGCTACACCTTC
TRBD2 TRBJ2-1 - TRBV6-6 CASSSSTSASKQGQFF TGTGCCAGCAGTTCATCGACTAGCGCCTCCAAGCAGGGGCAGTTCTTC
- TRBJ2-1 - TRBV29-1 CSVAGAISSYNEQFF TGCAGCGTTGCAGGGGCTATAAGCTCCTACAATGAGCAGTTCTTC
- TRBJ2-7 - TRBV6-1 CASSEGSLDLFYEQYF TGTGCCAGCAGCGAAGGGTCGCTAGACCTTTTCTACGAGCAGTACTTC
TRBD1 TRBJ1-1 - TRBV7-3 CASSRQGLGTEAFF TGTGCCAGCAGTCGACAGGGGCTAGGGACTGAAGCTTTCTTT
TRBD2 TRBJ2-2 once TRBV5-1 CASSPGVRGRASGELFF TGCGCCAGCAGCCCGGGGGTACGCGGGAGGGCCTCCGGGGAGCTGTTTTTT
- TRBJ2-2 - TRBV2 CASSQGRGGTGELFF TGTGCCAGCAGCCAGGGCAGGGGCGGAACCGGGGAGCTGTTTTTT
TRBD2 TRBJ2-1 once TRBV5-8 CASSQSTSGYNEQFF TGTGCCAGCAGCCAATCCACTAGCGGGTACAATGAGCAGTTCTTC
TRBD1 TRBJ1-2 few TRBV5-6 CASSSRGIGYGYTF TGTGCCAGCAGCTCCAGGGGGATCGGCTATGGCTACACCTTC
TRBD1 TRBJ2-1 - TRBV7-2 CASSGRDRGYNEQFF TGTGCCAGCAGCGGCCGGGACAGGGGTTACAATGAGCAGTTCTTC
TRBD1 TRBJ2-1 - TRBV12-5 CASGPPGQINNEQFF TGTGCTAGTGGTCCTCCGGGACAGATCAACAATGAGCAGTTCTTC
- TRBJ1-3 - TRBV5-8 CASSLTGTGNTIYF TGTGCCAGCAGCCTGACAGGAACTGGAAACACCATATATTTT
TRBD2 TRBJ2-7 - TRBV12-5 CASGWEGRNSYEQYF TGTGCTAGTGGTTGGGAGGGTCGAAATTCCTACGAGCAGTACTTC
TRBD1 TRBJ2-1 - TRBV30 CAWTEGQSSYNEQFF TGTGCCTGGACTGAGGGACAGTCCTCCTACAATGAGCAGTTCTTC
TRBD2 TRBJ2-5 few TRBV7-6 CASSRTGLAAETQYF TGTGCCAGCAGCCGGACGGGACTAGCCGCGGAGACCCAGTACTTC
TRBD2 TRBJ2-7 - TRBV4-2 CASSQDTLVSGGSYEQYF TGTGCCAGCAGCCAAGATACTCTAGTTAGCGGGGGGTCCTACGAGCAGTACTTC
- TRBJ2-1 - TRBV4-2 CASSQPDLSSEQFF TGTGCCAGCAGCCAACCGGACTTATCCAGTGAGCAGTTCTTC
TRBD2 TRBJ2-1 - TRBV27 CASSFPKRGGRNEQFF TGTGCCAGCAGTTTCCCCAAGCGGGGGGGCCGCAATGAGCAGTTCTTC